Following are 10 T cell receptor beta chains from one sample sequenced in a study of vaccination effects on CD4 cells after COVID-19. It was after more than 8 days of culture that CD4+ T cells were isolated. Each person got two doses of an mRNA SARS-CoV-2 vaccine, BNT162b2 or mRNA-1273. The table came from immunoSEQ multiplex PCR; TCRdb's copy has only in-frame clones and leaves some out. The sample contains about 45,000 clones, about three quarters of which appear only once. No antigen is known for these receptors. The sample here was CD4+ T cells from PBMCs cultured without peptide, taken after COVID-19 vaccination. Receptor source: a human donor who received a COVID-19 vaccine.

This chain uses TRBV2 with TRBJ2-7, with D hard to call. Germline-derived CDR1 and CDR2 are SNHLY and FYNNEI. V was pared by 3 bases and J by 8 bases, with 11 bases between. The length of the CDR3 is 12 residues. The CDR3 DNA is TGTGCCAGCAGTGATCTACGTTCGCAGCAGTACTTC. Protein: CASSDLRSQQYF.

The J gene is TRBJ1-2, the V gene TRBV4-1; TRBD1 matches 12 bases. Germline trimming cut 6 bases from V and 6 bases from J; bases unmatched to any gene: 5. The CDR3 spans 14 residues. The germline V gene encodes CDR1 MGHRA and CDR2 YSYEKL. CDR3 nucleotides: TGCGCCAGCAGGGGGTGGGACAGGGGGCATGGCTACACCTTC. As protein: CASRGWDRGHGYTF.

J is TRBJ1-2 and V is TRBV4-1; tentatively, D is TRBD1 (5 bases). CDR1 and CDR2 (germline): MGHRA, YSYEKL. The CDR3 extends over 17 amino acids. Trimming shortened V by 1 base and J by 7 bases, and 22 bases separated the two germline ends. CDR3 loop: CASSQGALNRAGFGYTF. As DNA, the CDR3 is TGCGCCAGCAGCCAAGGAGCCCTGAATAGGGCAGGGTTTGGCTACACCTTC.

The sample holds a few counts of this clone. This sequence joins TRBV18 and TRBJ2-5; possibly TRBD1 for D (5 bases). Between the trimmed V and J ends, which lost 3 bases and 4 bases, there was a span of 15 bases. The germline V gene encodes CDR1 KGHSH and CDR2 LQKENI. The CDR3 consists of 15 residues. CDR3 region: CASSPQGFGTETQYF. CDR3 bases: TGTGCCAGCTCACCTCAGGGATTTGGTACAGAGACCCAGTACTTC.

The chain joins TRBV4-1 to TRBJ2-2; D is perhaps TRBD2 (5 bases). This CDR3 region has 14 residues. With 3 bases removed from V and 4 bases from J, the gap between germline ends came to 9 bases. CDR1 is MGHRA and CDR2 is YSYEKL in the germline V gene. The CDR3: CASSHASFTGELFF. The CDR3 nucleotides are TGCGCCAGCAGCCACGCTAGCTTCACCGGGGAGCTGTTTTTT.

The V and J genes are TRBV6-5 and TRBJ2-7; TRBD1 aligns across 8 bases. The CDR3 contains 15 residues. Unmatched junction bases numbered 10, after V lost 2 bases and J lost 7 bases. Germline V gene lookup returns CDR1 MNHEY and CDR2 SVGAGI. The CDR3 protein is CASSYLGQVQREQYF. CDR3 nucleotide sequence: TGTGCCAGCAGTTACCTGGGACAGGTTCAGCGAGAGCAGTACTTC.

This clone was recorded a few times. The J gene is TRBJ2-1, the V gene TRBV27; D not certain. Trimming removed 3 bases at V and 4 bases at J, with 16 bases between. Germline-derived CDR1 and CDR2 are MNHEY and SMNVEV (reference sequence). There are 16 residues in the CDR3. The CDR3 reads CASSFSLQPVYNEQFF. CDR3 coding DNA: TGTGCCAGCAGTTTCTCGCTACAGCCGGTATACAATGAGCAGTTCTTC.

The chain combines TRBV4-2 with TRBJ2-5, with 10 positions matching TRBD2. Trimming removed 5 bases from V and 1 base from J; junction bases left unmatched: 7. The CDR3 is made up of 16 amino acids. CDR1 is LGHNA, CDR2 YNFKEQ, per germline. The CDR3 spells CASSDQAGGFQETQYF. The CDR3 nucleotides are TGTGCCAGCAGCGACCAAGCGGGGGGGTTCCAAGAGACCCAGTACTTC.

The V and J genes are TRBV5-1 and TRBJ2-2, with TRBD1 identical over 10 bases. The CDR3 totals 16 residues. With V trimmed by 4 bases and J by 6 bases, 9 bases remained unmatched. Germline assignment: CDR1 SGHRS and CDR2 YFSETQ. The CDR3 loop is CASSTGGQGRPGELFF. In DNA, the CDR3 is TGCGCCAGCAGCACGGGGGGACAGGGGAGACCCGGGGAGCTGTTTTTT.

This chain uses TRBV25-1 with TRBJ2-7; 9 nucleotides line up with TRBD1. Trimming at V came to 2 bases and at J to 2 bases, leaving 4 bases not matched to a gene. The CDR3 spans 15 residues. Germline V gene sequence: CDR1 MGHDK, CDR2 SYGVNS. The CDR3 DNA reads TGTGCCAGCAGTGAAGGGGGGACAGGGACCTACGAGCAGTACTTC. Translation: CASSEGGTGTYEQYF.